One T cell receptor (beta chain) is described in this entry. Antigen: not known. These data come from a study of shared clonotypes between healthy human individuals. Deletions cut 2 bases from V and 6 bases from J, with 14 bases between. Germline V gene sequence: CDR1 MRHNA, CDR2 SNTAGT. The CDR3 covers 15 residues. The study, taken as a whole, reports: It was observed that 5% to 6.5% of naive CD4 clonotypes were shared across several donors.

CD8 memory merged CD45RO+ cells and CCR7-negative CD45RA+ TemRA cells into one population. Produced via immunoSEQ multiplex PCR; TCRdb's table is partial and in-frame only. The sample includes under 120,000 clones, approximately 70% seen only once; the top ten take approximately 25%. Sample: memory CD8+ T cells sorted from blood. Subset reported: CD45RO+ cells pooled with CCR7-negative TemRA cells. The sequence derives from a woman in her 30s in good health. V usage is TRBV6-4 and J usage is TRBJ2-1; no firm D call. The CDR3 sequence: CASSDLKREINEQFF. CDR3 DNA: TGTGCCAGCAGTGACCTGAAGCGAGAAATCAATGAGCAGTTCTTC.